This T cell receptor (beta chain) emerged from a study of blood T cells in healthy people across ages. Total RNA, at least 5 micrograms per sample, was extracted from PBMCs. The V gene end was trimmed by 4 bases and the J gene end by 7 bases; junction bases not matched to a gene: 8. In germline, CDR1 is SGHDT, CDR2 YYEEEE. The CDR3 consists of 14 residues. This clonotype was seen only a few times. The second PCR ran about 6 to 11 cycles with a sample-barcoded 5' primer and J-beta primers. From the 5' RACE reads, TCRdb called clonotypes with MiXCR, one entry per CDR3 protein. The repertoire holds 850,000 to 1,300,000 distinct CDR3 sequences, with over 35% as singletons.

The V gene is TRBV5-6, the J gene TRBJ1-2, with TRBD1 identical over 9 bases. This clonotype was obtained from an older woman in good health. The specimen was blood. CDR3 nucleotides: TGTGCCAGCAGCCGGACGGGACAGGGAGTTGGCTACACCTTC. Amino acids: CASSRTGQGVGYTF.